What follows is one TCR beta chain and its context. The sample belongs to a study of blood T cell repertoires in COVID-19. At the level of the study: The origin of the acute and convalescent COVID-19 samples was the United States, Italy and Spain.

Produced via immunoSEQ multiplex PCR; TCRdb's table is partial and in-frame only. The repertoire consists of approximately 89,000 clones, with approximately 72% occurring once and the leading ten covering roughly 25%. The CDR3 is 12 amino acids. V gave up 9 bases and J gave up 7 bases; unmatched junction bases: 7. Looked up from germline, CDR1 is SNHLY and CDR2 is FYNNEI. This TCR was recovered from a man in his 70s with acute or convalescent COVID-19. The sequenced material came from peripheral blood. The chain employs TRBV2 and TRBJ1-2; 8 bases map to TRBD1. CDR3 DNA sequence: TGTGCCAGTCTCGGGACAGGTACTGGCTACACCTTC. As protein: CASLGTGTGYTF.